This is a list of T cell receptor beta chains from one sample in a study of metastatic and nonmetastatic thyroid tumors. Through MiXCR, TCRdb re-clonotyped the PCR reads. The data contain roughly 58,000 clones, approximately 4.1% of them seen just once; the ten biggest clones take up approximately 20%. Source material: blood. Every receptor here comes from a female donor with papillary thyroid cancer or a benign thyroid nodule (not recorded which). Some clones in this sample may be carry-over from other donors' samples. The CDR3 runs from the conserved cysteine through the conserved F or W. Fields, in order: D gene, clone size, J gene, V gene, CDR3 DNA, CDR3 protein. D genes are given only for firm matches. Part of the rows lack a size; the others show once, few, many or a class for expanded clones.

>NA|many|TRBJ2-3|TRBV7-9
TGTGCCAGCAGCTTTCTTGACGGGACGAGGGGAGATACGCAGTATTTT
CASSFLDGTRGDTQYF
>NA|NA|TRBJ2-3|TRBV6-5
TGTGCCACCGACAGTAACTCGTTGCGGGCAGATACGCAGTATTTT
CATDSNSLRADTQYF
>NA|many|TRBJ2-1|TRBV11-2
TGTGCCAGCAGCCTAAGGACAGCGAACAATGAGCAGTTCTTC
CASSLRTANNEQFF
>TRBD1|many|TRBJ2-2|TRBV12-3/TRBV12-4
TGTGCCAGCAGTTTCTGGACAGGGGCTATAAACACCGGGGAGCTGTTTTTT
CASSFWTGAINTGELFF
>TRBD2|many|TRBJ2-5|TRBV6-1
TGTGCCAGCAGTCAACCGGGACTAGCGGGAGAGACCCAGTACTTC
CASSQPGLAGETQYF
>TRBD1|many|TRBJ1-6|TRBV7-2
TGTGCCAGCAGCTACGAGGGACAGGGTAATTCACCCCTCCACTTT
CASSYEGQGNSPLHF
>TRBD2|many|TRBJ2-3|TRBV14
TGTGCCAGCAGCCAACTACCGAGCGGGAGTTCAACAGATACGCAGTATTTT
CASSQLPSGSSTDTQYF
>NA|many|TRBJ1-1|TRBV20-1
TGCAGTGCTAGAGATCTGTTTGGGGGGGCGTTTGAAGCTTTCTTT
CSARDLFGGAFEAFF
>TRBD1|few|TRBJ1-5|TRBV6-2/TRBV6-3
TGTGCCAGCAGTTATAGCAGGGGGGGGGATAAGCCCCAGCATTTT
CASSYSRGGDKPQHF
>TRBD2|few|TRBJ2-1|TRBV18
TGTGCCAGCTCACCAGCGGCTAGCGGGTCCTACAATGAGCAGTTCTTC
CASSPAASGSYNEQFF
>NA|few|TRBJ1-3|TRBV27
TGTGCCAGCAGTTTATCCCGGGCCTCTGGAAACATCATATATTTT
CASSLSRASGNIIYF
>TRBD1|many|TRBJ2-1|TRBV29-1
TGCAGCGTTGAAGGGGGACAGGCGAGCTCCTACAATGAGCAGTTCTTC
CSVEGGQASSYNEQFF
>TRBD2|many|TRBJ2-1|TRBV24-1
TGTGCCACCAGTGATTCCGGGACTAGCGGGAGAAGGGGTGAGCAGTTCTTC
CATSDSGTSGRRGEQFF
>NA|NA|TRBJ2-7|TRBV6-9
TGTGCCAGCACTTGGGTGGGCGAGCAGTACTTC
CASTWVGEQYF
>NA|many|TRBJ1-3|TRBV7-6
TGTGCCAGCAGCAAGACAGAGGCGTCTGGAAACACCATATATTTT
CASSKTEASGNTIYF
>TRBD1|NA|TRBJ2-7|TRBV6-9
TGTGCCAGCAGTTGGGGGACAGGGAGCATCTACGAGCAGTACTTC
CASSWGTGSIYEQYF
>TRBD2|many|TRBJ2-1|TRBV3-1
TGTGCCAGCAGCCGCGGACTAGCGGGACGCAATGAGCAGTTCTTC
CASSRGLAGRNEQFF
>NA|many|TRBJ1-2|TRBV18
TGTGCCAGCTCACCGGGTGCTAACTATGGCTACACCTTC
CASSPGANYGYTF
>NA|NA|TRBJ2-3|TRBV27
TGTGCCAGCAGTTTAAGGGTGAGGCCAGATACGCAGTATTTT
CASSLRVRPDTQYF
>NA|many|TRBJ2-5|TRBV6-1
TGTGCCAGCACCCAGTACCAAGAGACCCAGTACTTC
CASTQYQETQYF
>TRBD1|NA|TRBJ1-5|TRBV28
TGTGCCAGCAGACCCTCAGGGGGCGTGGGTCAGCCCCAGCATTTT
CASRPSGGVGQPQHF
>NA|few|TRBJ1-1|TRBV27
TGTGCCAGCAGGAGCGGTACTGAAGCTTTCTTT
CASRSGTEAFF
>NA|many|TRBJ1-6|TRBV28
TGTGCCAGCAATACATGGTCGGGCCTGGGCACCTATAATTCACCCCTCCACTTT
CASNTWSGLGTYNSPLHF
>NA|NA|TRBJ1-6|TRBV5-1
TGCGCCAGCAGCCCTCAGGACGATTCACCCCTACACTTT
CASSPQDDSPLHF
>NA|NA|TRBJ2-1|TRBV6-1
TGTGCCAGCAGCTGGACAAGCCCAGACTACAATGAGCAGTTCTTC
CASSWTSPDYNEQFF
>NA|few|TRBJ1-5|TRBV6-2/TRBV6-3
TGTGCCAGCAGTGGGTCCGGGGCATCAGGGATTCAGCCCCAGCATTTT
CASSGSGASGIQPQHF
>NA|few|TRBJ2-5|TRBV9
TGTGCCAGCAGCGTAGGACAGGCCCTCCGGGAGACCCAGTACTTC
CASSVGQALRETQYF
>NA|NA|TRBJ2-1|TRBV6-5
TGTGCCAGCAGTTGGTTTAGCGACTCCTACAATGAGCAGTTCTTC
CASSWFSDSYNEQFF
>TRBD2|many|TRBJ2-7|TRBV5-6
TGTGCCAGCAGCCTGGGACTAGCGGGAGCCTACGAGCAGTACTTC
CASSLGLAGAYEQYF
>NA|NA|TRBJ2-3|TRBV6-2/TRBV6-3
TGTGCCAGCGGTCAATGGCAGACATCCACCACAGATACGCAGTATTTT
CASGQWQTSTTDTQYF
>NA|many|TRBJ2-5|TRBV20-1
TGCAGTGCCCAGGACGGCCTGGAGACCCAGTACTTC
CSAQDGLETQYF
>TRBD2|many|TRBJ2-1|TRBV10-1
TGCGCCAGCAGTGGACCAACTAGCGGGAGGGACGATGAGCAGTTCTTC
CASSGPTSGRDDEQFF
>NA|many|TRBJ2-6|TRBV4-2
TGTGCCAGCAGCCAAGTATCGAGGGGGTCGAACTCTGGGGCCAACGTCCTGACTTTC
CASSQVSRGSNSGANVLTF
>NA|many|TRBJ1-1|TRBV28
TGTGCCAGCACCCTAAGTGGGGGGGGGAACACTGAAGCTTTCTTT
CASTLSGGGNTEAFF
>NA|many|TRBJ2-3|TRBV9
TGTGCCAGCGGCCCCCTCGTTAGCACAGATACGCAGTATTTT
CASGPLVSTDTQYF
>NA|many|TRBJ2-7|TRBV7-9
TGTGCCAGCTCCCGGGGGATGGGCCTAATCGAGCAGTACTTC
CASSRGMGLIEQYF
>TRBD2|NA|TRBJ2-7|TRBV9
TGTGCCAGCAGCGCTTCTCCCGGGACTAGCGGGACCTACGAGCAGTACTTC
CASSASPGTSGTYEQYF
>NA|few|TRBJ1-5|TRBV28
TGTGCAAGCAGTAGAACCACAGGGAATCAGCCCCAGCATTTT
CASSRTTGNQPQHF
>TRBD1|many|TRBJ1-4|TRBV19
TGTGCCAGTAGTCCAACCGGGACAGGGGGGAGCAGGGTGGAAAAACTGTTTTTT
CASSPTGTGGSRVEKLFF
>NA|many|TRBJ1-3|TRBV20-1
TGCAGTGCTACGCAGGGGAACGGAAACACCATATATTTT
CSATQGNGNTIYF
>NA|many|TRBJ2-6|TRBV9
TGTGCCAGCAGCGTAGGTCTACCCGGGGGAGGTACTGGGGCCAACGTCCTGACTTTC
CASSVGLPGGGTGANVLTF
>NA|many|TRBJ2-5|TRBV20-1
TGCAGTGCCCCTACTTCGAGCGAGACCCAGTACTTC
CSAPTSSETQYF
>NA|few|TRBJ2-1|TRBV27
TGTGCCAACTCACCAGACCTGATCTCCTACAATGAGCAGTTCTTC
CANSPDLISYNEQFF
>TRBD2|few|TRBJ2-3|TRBV6-2/TRBV6-3
TGTGCCAGCAAAACCGGACTAGCGGGAGGGGGAGTAGATACGCAGTATTTT
CASKTGLAGGGVDTQYF
>NA|NA|TRBJ1-5|TRBV28
TGTGCCAGCAGTTTCCCCCTAGCCTTTCCAGGAGAGGGGAGCAATCAGCCCCAGCATTTT
CASSFPLAFPGEGSNQPQHF
>TRBD1|few|TRBJ1-2|TRBV20-1
TGCAGTCCAAATACAGGGGACTATGGCTACACCTTC
CSPNTGDYGYTF
>TRBD2|NA|TRBJ2-1|TRBV6-2/TRBV6-3
TGTGCCAGCAGTTTTAGCGGGGGGTACAATGAGCAGTTCTTC
CASSFSGGYNEQFF
>NA|NA|TRBJ2-2|TRBV12-3/TRBV12-4
TGTGCCAGCATGCTAGTGGTCGGGGAGCTGTTTTTT
CASMLVVGELFF
>TRBD1|many|TRBJ1-1|TRBV12-3/TRBV12-4
TGTGCCAGCAGTAAGAGGACAGGGGGCACTGAAGCTTTCTTT
CASSKRTGGTEAFF
>NA|many|TRBJ2-3|TRBV6-1
TGTGCCAGCACCCAACTAGTCACGCAGTATTTT
CASTQLVTQYF
>NA|few|TRBJ1-2|TRBV7-7
TGTGCTAGCAGCTTAGAGGGCGGGTGGGGCGACTATGGCTACACCTTC
CASSLEGGWGDYGYTF
>NA|many|TRBJ1-2|TRBV9
TGTGCCAGCAGCGTAGCTCCCGAGGATTATGGCTACACCTTC
CASSVAPEDYGYTF
>NA|many|TRBJ1-6|TRBV7-3
TGTGCCAGCAGCTTAAAGGGCTCACCCCTCCACTTT
CASSLKGSPLHF
>NA|many|TRBJ2-7|TRBV12-5
TGTGCTAGTGCCGACTTTCGGGACGGCCCAGGTCAGTACTTC
CASADFRDGPGQYF
>NA|few|TRBJ2-7|TRBV10-1
TGCGCCAGCAGTGGAGGGAGCTCCTACGAGCAGTACTTC
CASSGGSSYEQYF
>NA|NA|TRBJ2-7|TRBV13
TGTGCCAGCAGCTTGGGCCCCACCTACGAGCAGTACTTC
CASSLGPTYEQYF
>NA|many|TRBJ1-1|TRBV12-3/TRBV12-4
TGTGCCAGCAGTTTAGGGGTAGGGTTCACTGAAGCTTTCTTT
CASSLGVGFTEAFF
>NA|few|TRBJ2-3|TRBV27
TGTGCCAGCAGTTTACGGCTTAGCACAGATACGCAGTATTTT
CASSLRLSTDTQYF
>NA|many|TRBJ2-3|TRBV20-1
TGCAGTGCGAGTCCTGGAGTGGGAGCAGATACGCAGTATTTT
CSASPGVGADTQYF